A single TCR beta chain is shown here with its context. This sample was included in a study of blood T cell repertoires in COVID-19. The data were produced by immunoSEQ multiplex PCR, yet TCRdb's version contains in-frame clones alone and is incomplete. Of about 180,000 clones detected, more than 75% appear once; the ten largest clones hold 15% to 20%. Germline-derived CDR1 and CDR2 are SGHVS and FQNEAQ. V gave up 5 bases and J gave up 4 bases, with 15 bases separating them. CDR3 length: 15 amino acids. The chain has TRBV7-8 and TRBJ1-5; tentatively, D is TRBD1 (6 bases). The clonotype comes from a person aged 70 to 80 with COVID-19, enrolled during active disease. Sequenced sample: peripheral blood. The DNA for the CDR3 is TGTGCCAGCAGCCAAGGGGGAGGGGAGAATCAGCCCCAGCATTTT. Encoded protein: CASSQGGGENQPQHF.